This T cell receptor (beta chain) was captured in a study of Ad26.COV2.S vaccination and SARS-CoV-2 variants. Study details: Enrollment placed the donor in the COV1001 Ad26.COV2.S trial arm. The study gave Ad26.COV2.S intramuscularly, once or twice 56 days apart. Findings of the study overall: Compared with placebo recipients, vaccine recipients had higher spike-specific TCR breadth.

Details on this clone: The antigen is not known.

Treatment of the sample: around 19 received Ad26.COV2.S at low or high dose, single or two shots; roughly five received placebo; per-sample allocation not given. It was on day 63 after the first vaccine or placebo injection that samples were taken. It was Wuhan-strain SARS-CoV-2 spike that the Ad26 vaccine vector expressed. Some clones are missing from TCRdb's copy, which holds only in-frame ones; the method was immunoSEQ multiplex PCR. The sample holds approximately 360,000 clones; roughly 80% are singletons and the top ten take around 7%. The CDR3 sequence is 14 residues long. Germline assignment: CDR1 SGHTA and CDR2 FQGTGA. Trimming pared 2 bases from V and 3 bases from J, leaving 10 bases between.

The receptor was derived from a person aged 18-65 years who received the Ad26.COV2.S COVID-19 vaccine or a placebo. The sequencing here drew on peripheral blood, taken in a trial of Ad26.COV2.S vaccine versus placebo. The genes are TRBV7-3 and TRBJ1-1, with D possibly matching TRBD1 (6 bases). The CDR3 DNA follows: TGTGCCAGCAGCTTACAGGGGTGGGACACTGAAGCTTTCTTT. Translating it yields CASSLQGWDTEAFF.